Following are 3 T cell receptor beta chains from one sample sequenced in a study of T cells in Graves' hyperthyroidism and ophthalmopathy. Amplification of TCR beta CDR3 regions used RNA as the template. The TCR CDR3 was amplified in a first-round RT-PCR using the HTBI primer set. TCRdb reprocessed the multiplex PCR reads with MiXCR, giving one entry per CDR3 protein. The data show over 700,000 distinct CDR3 sequences, with under 45% seen just once and less than 40% held by the top ten. Input material: blood. The receptors were gathered from a woman in her thirties or forties with Graves' hyperthyroidism.

This clonotype was counted only a few times. DNA of the CDR3: TGTGCCAGCAGCTTCGGGACTAGCGAGCAAGAGACCCAGTACTTC. Protein sequence: CASSFGTSEQETQYF. V gene TRBV7-6 combines with J gene TRBJ2-5; TRBD2 agrees at 10 bases. Looked up from germline, CDR1 is SGHVS and CDR2 is FNYEAQ. V trimming: 3 bases; J trimming: 2 bases; junction bases outside the gene matches: 3. CDR3 length equals 15 residues. The whole variable domain, remainder taken from reference TRBV7-6 and TRBJ2-5, is GAGVSQSPRYKVTKRGQDVALRCDPISGHVSLYWYRQALGQGPEFLTYFNYEAQQDKSGLPNDRFSAERPEGSISTLTIQRTEQRDSAMYRCASSFGTSEQETQYFGPGTRLLVL.

In its sample, this clonotype was seen many times. The rearrangement uses TRBV10-3 and TRBJ1-1; D is possibly TRBD1 (5 bases). Trimming took 5 bases from V and 2 from J, leaving 12 bases between them. This CDR3 is 14 amino acids long. CDR1 ENHRY and CDR2 SYGVKD come from the germline V gene. CDR3 nucleotides: TGTGCCATCAGTACCGGGACGGATAACACTGAAGCTTTCTTT. It is translated as CAISTGTDNTEAFF.

The chain uses TRBV25-1 and TRBJ2-5; tentatively, D is TRBD1 (5 bases). The CDR3 is 14 amino acids. The germline V and J ends were trimmed by 4 bases and 4 bases, with 13 bases remaining between them. CDR1 is MGHDK, CDR2 SYGVNS, per germline. The CDR3 protein is CASSGYDRGETQYF. In DNA, the CDR3 is TGTGCCAGCAGTGGATACGACAGAGGAGAGACCCAGTACTTC.